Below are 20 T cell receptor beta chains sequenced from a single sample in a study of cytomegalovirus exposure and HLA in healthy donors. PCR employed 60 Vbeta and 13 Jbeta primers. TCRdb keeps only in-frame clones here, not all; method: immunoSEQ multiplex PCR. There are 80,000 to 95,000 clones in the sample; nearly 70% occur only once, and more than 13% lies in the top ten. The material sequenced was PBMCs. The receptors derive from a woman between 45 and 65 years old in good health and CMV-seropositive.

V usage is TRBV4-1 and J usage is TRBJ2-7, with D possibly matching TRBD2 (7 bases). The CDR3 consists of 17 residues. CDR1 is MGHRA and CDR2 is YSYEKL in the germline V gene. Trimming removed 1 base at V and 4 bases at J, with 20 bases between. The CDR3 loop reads CASSQVMVQRGGYEQYF. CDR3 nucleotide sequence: TGCGCCAGCAGCCAAGTGATGGTTCAAAGGGGGGGTTACGAGCAGTACTTC.

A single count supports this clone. The DNA of the CDR3 is TGTGCCAGCTCAGAACTAGACAGGAACAATGAGCAGTTCTTC. Protein product: CASSELDRNNEQFF. The chain uses TRBV18 and TRBJ2-1; perhaps TRBD1 as D (6 bases). Germline V lookup: CDR1 KGHSH, CDR2 LQKENI. V lost 5 bases and J 5 bases, leaving 13 bases between the germline ends. The CDR3 runs 14 residues.

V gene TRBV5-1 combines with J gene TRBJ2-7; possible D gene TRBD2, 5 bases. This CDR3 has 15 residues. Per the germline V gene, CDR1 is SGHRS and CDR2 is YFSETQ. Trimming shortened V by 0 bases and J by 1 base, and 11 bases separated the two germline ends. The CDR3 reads CASSLAGDSSYEQYF. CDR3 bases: TGCGCCAGCAGCTTGGCCGGGGATTCGTCCTACGAGCAGTACTTC.

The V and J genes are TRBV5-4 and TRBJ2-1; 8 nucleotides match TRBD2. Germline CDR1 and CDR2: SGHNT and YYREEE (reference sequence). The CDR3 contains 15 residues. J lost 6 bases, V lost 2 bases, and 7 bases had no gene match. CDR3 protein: CASSFEAGAPNEQFF. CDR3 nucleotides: TGTGCCAGCAGCTTCGAAGCGGGAGCTCCCAATGAGCAGTTCTTC. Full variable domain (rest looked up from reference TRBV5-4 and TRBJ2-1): ETGVTQSPTHLIKTRGQQVTLRCSSQSGHNTVSWYQQALGQGPQFIFQYYREEENGRGNFPPRFSGLQFPNYSSELNVNALELDDSALYLCASSFEAGAPNEQFFGPGTRLTVL.

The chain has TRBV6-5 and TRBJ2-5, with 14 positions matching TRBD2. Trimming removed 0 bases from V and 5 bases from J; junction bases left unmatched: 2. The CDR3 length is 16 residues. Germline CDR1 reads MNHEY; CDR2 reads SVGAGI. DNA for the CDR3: TGTGCCAGCAGTTACTCCCGGACTAGCGGGAGGGAGACCCAGTACTTC. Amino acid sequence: CASSYSRTSGRETQYF.

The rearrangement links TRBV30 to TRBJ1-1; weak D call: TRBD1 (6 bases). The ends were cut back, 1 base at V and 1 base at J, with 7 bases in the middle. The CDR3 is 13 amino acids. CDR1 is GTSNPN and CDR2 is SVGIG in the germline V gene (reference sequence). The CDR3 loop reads CAWSARGNTEAFF. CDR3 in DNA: TGTGCCTGGAGTGCCAGGGGGAACACTGAAGCTTTCTTT. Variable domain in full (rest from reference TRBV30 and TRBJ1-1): SQTIHQWPATLVQPVGSPLSLECTVEGTSNPNLYWYRQAAGRGLQLLFYSVGIGQISSEVPQNLSASRPQDRQFILSSKKLLLSDSGFYLCAWSARGNTEAFFGQGTRLTVV.

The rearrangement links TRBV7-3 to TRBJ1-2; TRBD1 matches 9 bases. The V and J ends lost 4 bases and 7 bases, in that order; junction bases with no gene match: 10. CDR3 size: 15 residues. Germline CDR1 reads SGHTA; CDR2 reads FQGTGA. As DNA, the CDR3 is TGTGCCAGCAGCTCCCACGGGGGACAGGGAGGTGGCTACACCTTC. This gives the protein CASSSHGGQGGGYTF.

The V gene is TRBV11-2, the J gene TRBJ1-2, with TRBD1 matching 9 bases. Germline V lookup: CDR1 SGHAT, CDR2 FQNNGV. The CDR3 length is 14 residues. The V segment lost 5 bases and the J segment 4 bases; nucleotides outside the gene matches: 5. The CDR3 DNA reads TGTGCCAGCAGCCGTGGACAGGGGCCCTATGGCTACACCTTC. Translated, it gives CASSRGQGPYGYTF.

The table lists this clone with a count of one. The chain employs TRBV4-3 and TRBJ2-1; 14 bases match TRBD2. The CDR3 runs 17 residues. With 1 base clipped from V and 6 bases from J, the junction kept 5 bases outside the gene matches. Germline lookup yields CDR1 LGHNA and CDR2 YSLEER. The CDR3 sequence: CASSQAGLAGEGNEQFF. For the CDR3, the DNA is TGCGCCAGCAGCCAAGCGGGACTAGCGGGAGAAGGCAATGAGCAGTTCTTC.

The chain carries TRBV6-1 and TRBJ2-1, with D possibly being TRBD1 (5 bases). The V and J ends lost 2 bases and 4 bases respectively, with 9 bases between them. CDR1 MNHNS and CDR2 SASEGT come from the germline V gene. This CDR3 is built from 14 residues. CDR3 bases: TGTGCCAGCAGTGAAACAAGGGGATACAATGAGCAGTTCTTC. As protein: CASSETRGYNEQFF.

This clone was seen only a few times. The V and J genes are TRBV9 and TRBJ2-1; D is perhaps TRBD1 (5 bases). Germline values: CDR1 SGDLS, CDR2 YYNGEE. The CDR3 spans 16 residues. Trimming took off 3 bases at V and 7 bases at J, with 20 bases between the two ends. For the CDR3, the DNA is TGTGCCAGCAGCGCTATAGGATTGGACACTTTTAATGAGCAGTTCTTC. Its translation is CASSAIGLDTFNEQFF.

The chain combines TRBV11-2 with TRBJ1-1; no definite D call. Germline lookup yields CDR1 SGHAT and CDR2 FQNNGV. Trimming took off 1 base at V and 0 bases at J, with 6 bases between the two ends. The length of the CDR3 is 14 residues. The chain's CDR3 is CASSLGSMNTEAFF. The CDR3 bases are TGTGCCAGCAGCTTAGGGAGTATGAACACTGAAGCTTTCTTT.

CDR3 DNA: TGTGCCAGCAGTTACCTCTCCGGTCGAGAAGCTTTCTTT. Protein product: CASSYLSGREAFF. The V gene is TRBV6-5, the J gene TRBJ1-1; D uncertain. Germline CDR1 reads MNHEY; CDR2 reads SVGAGI. Between the trimmed V and J ends, which lost 2 bases and 8 bases, there was a span of 12 bases. This CDR3 comprises 13 residues.

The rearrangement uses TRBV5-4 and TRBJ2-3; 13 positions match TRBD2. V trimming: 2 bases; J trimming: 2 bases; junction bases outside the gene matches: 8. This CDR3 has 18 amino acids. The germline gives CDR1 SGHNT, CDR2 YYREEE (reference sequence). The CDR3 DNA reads TGTGCCAGCAGCTTCGAATGGACTAGCGGGAGCCCCACAGATACGCAGTATTTT. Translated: CASSFEWTSGSPTDTQYF. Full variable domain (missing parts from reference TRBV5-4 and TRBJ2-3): ETGVTQSPTHLIKTRGQQVTLRCSSQSGHNTVSWYQQALGQGPQFIFQYYREEENGRGNFPPRFSGLQFPNYSSELNVNALELDDSALYLCASSFEWTSGSPTDTQYFGPGTRLTVL.

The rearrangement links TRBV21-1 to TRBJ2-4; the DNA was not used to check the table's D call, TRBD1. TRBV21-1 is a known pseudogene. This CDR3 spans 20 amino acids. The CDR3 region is CASSKGGTGARGSAKNIQYF. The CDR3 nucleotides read TGTGCCAGCAGCAAAGGAGGAACAGGGGCCAGGGGTTCGGCCAAAAACATTCAGTACTTC.

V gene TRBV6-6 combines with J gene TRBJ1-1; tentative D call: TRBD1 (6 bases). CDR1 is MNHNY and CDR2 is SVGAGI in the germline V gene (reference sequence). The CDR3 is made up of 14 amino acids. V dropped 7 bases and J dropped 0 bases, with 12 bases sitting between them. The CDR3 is CASTRDRMNTEAFF. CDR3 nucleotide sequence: TGTGCCAGCACCCGAGACAGGATGAACACTGAAGCTTTCTTT.

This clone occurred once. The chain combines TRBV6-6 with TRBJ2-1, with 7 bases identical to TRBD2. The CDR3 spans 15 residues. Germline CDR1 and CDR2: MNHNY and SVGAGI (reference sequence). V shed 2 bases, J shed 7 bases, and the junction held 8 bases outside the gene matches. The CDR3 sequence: CASSYVLDGGNEQFF. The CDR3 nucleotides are TGTGCCAGCAGTTACGTGCTAGACGGGGGGAATGAGCAGTTCTTC.

The CDR3 DNA reads TGTGCCATCATGGAGGGTCTCCCCTATGGCTACACCTTC. It is translated as CAIMEGLPYGYTF. The rearrangement links TRBV6-1 to TRBJ1-2, with D uncertain. The CDR3 runs to 13 residues. Germline V gene data show CDR1 as MNHNS and CDR2 as SASEGT. The V end lost 10 bases, the J end lost 4 bases, and 16 bases lay between the germline ends.

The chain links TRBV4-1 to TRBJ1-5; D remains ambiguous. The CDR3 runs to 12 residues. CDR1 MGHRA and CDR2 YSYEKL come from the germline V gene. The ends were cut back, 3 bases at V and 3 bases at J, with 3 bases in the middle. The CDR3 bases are TGCGCCAGCAGCCAGTACAATCAGCCCCAGCATTTT. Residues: CASSQYNQPQHF.

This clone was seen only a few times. CDR3 nucleotides: TGTGCCAGCCTACCCAGTGATAGCAGTCATACGCAGTATTTT. Translation: CASLPSDSSHTQYF. The chain combines TRBV19 with TRBJ2-3; the D is unclear. Trimming pared 9 bases from V and 7 bases from J, leaving 20 bases between. CDR3 length: 14 residues. CDR1 and CDR2 from the germline V gene are LNHDA and SQIVND (reference sequence).